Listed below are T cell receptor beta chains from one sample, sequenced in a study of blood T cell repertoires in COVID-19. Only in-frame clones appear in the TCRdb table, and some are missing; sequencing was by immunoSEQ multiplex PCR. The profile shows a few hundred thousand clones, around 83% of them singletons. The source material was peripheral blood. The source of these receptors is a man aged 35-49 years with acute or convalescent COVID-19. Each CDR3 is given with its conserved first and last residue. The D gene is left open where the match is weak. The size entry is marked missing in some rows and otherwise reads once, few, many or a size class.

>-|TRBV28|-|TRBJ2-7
CASSGIRGSSYEQYF
TGTGCCAGCAGTGGGATCCGGGGTAGCTCCTACGAGCAGTACTTC
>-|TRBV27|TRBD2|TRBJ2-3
CASSPPPIAGRSSTDTQYF
TGTGCCAGCAGTCCCCCCCCCATAGCGGGGAGATCTAGCACAGATACGCAGTATTTT
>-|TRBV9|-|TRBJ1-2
CASSVVAGYGYTF
TGTGCCAGCAGCGTAGTGGCAGGCTATGGCTACACCTTC
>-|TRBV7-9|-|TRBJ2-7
CASSLQSWSTGHYEQYF
TGTGCCAGCAGCTTACAGTCCTGGTCAACAGGGCACTACGAGCAGTACTTC
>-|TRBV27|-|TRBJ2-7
CASSRTQSRGSPRYEQYF
TGTGCCAGCAGTCGCACCCAGTCCAGGGGTTCGCCTCGCTACGAGCAGTACTTC
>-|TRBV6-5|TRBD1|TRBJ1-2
CASSYSATGGYGYTF
TGTGCCAGCAGTTACTCGGCTACAGGGGGGTATGGCTACACCTTC
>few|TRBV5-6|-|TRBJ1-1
CASSLQKEAFF
TGTGCCAGCAGCTTGCAGAAGGAAGCTTTCTTT
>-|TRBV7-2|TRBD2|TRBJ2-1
CASSKRGESYNEQFF
TGTGCCAGCAGTAAACGGGGGGAATCCTACAATGAGCAGTTCTTC
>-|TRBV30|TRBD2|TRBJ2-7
CAWSFRGGLMAYEQYF
TGTGCCTGGAGTTTCCGGGGGGGGCTTATGGCCTACGAGCAGTACTTC
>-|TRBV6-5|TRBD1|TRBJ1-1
CASSYSGQATEAFF
TGTGCCAGCAGTTATTCGGGACAGGCAACTGAAGCTTTCTTT
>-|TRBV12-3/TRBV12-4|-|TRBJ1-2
CASSFRVLSYTF
TGTGCCAGCAGTTTTCGCGTACTAAGCTACACCTTC
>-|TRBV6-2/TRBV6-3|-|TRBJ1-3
CASSYRGSGNTIYF
TGTGCCAGCAGTTACAGGGGCTCTGGAAACACCATATATTTT
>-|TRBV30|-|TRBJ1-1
CAWNPDSPLRGAFF
TGTGCCTGGAACCCCGACAGCCCCCTCAGGGGAGCTTTCTTT
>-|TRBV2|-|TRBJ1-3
CASSDTTAPGNTIYF
TGTGCCAGCAGTGACACGACAGCCCCTGGAAACACCATATATTTT
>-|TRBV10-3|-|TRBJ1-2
CAIQQRDGEEGYTF
TGTGCCATTCAGCAGAGGGACGGGGAGGAGGGCTACACCTTC
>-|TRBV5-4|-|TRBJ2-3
CASSLFRFSTDTQYF
TGTGCCAGCAGCTTGTTCAGATTTAGCACAGATACGCAGTATTTT
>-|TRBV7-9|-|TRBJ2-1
CASSLYEFDEQFF
TGTGCCAGCAGCTTATATGAGTTCGATGAGCAGTTCTTC
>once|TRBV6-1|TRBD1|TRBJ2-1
CASSELTGTASFF
TGTGCCAGCAGTGAACTAACCGGGACAGCCTCTTTCTTC
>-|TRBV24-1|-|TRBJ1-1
CATSRAGEAEAFF
TGTGCCACCAGTCGGGCGGGGGAGGCTGAAGCTTTCTTT
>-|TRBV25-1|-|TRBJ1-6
CASSRETGYSPLHF
TGTGCCAGCAGTAGAGAAACAGGGTATTCACCCCTCCACTTT
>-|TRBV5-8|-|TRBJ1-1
CASSLWGGANTEAFF
TGTGCCAGCAGCTTGTGGGGGGGCGCGAACACTGAAGCTTTCTTT
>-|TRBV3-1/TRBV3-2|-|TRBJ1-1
CASSQSPGRGNTEAFF
TGTGCCAGCAGCCAATCTCCCGGACGGGGAAACACTGAAGCTTTCTTT
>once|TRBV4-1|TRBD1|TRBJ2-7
CASSQDGVDRGWSYEQYF
TGCGCCAGCAGCCAAGATGGGGTCGACAGGGGGTGGTCCTACGAGCAGTACTTC
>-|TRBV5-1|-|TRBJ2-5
CASSPDKQETQYF
TGCGCCAGCAGCCCTGACAAGCAAGAGACCCAGTACTTC
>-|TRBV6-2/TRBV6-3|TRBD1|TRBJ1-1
CASSTRPGTANTEAFF
TGTGCCAGCAGTACTAGACCCGGGACAGCAAACACTGAAGCTTTCTTT
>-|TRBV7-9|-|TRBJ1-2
CASSLGGGQSYGYTF
TGTGCCAGCAGCTTAGGCGGGGGGCAGAGCTATGGCTACACCTTC
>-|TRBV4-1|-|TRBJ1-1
CASSPSFLLMNTEAFF
TGCGCCAGCAGCCCTTCTTTTCTACTCATGAACACTGAAGCTTTCTTT
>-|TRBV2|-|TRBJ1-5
CASGDTGYNQPQHF
TGTGCCAGCGGGGATACAGGGTACAATCAGCCCCAGCATTTT
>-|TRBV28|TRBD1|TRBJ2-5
CASRSRDRAREETQYF
TGTGCCAGCAGATCTCGGGACAGGGCGAGGGAAGAGACCCAGTACTTC
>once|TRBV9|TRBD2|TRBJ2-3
CASSRASGVTDTQYF
TGTGCCAGCAGCCGCGCTAGCGGGGTGACAGATACGCAGTATTTT
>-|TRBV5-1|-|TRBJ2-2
CASSLGPSGTGELFF
TGCGCCAGCAGCTTGGGACCGAGCGGCACCGGGGAGCTGTTTTTT
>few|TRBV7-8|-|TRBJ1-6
CASSLGTALNSPLHF
TGTGCCAGCAGCTTAGGGACAGCACTAAATTCACCCCTCCACTTT
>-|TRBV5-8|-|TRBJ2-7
CASSLGLRSSYEQYF
TGTGCCAGCAGCCTGGGACTGAGAAGCTCCTACGAGCAGTACTTC
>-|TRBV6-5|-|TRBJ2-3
CASSPIGGVGDTQYF
TGTGCCAGCAGCCCCATTGGCGGGGTGGGAGATACGCAGTATTTT
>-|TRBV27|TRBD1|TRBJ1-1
CASSLMSGTGGLNTEAFF
TGTGCCAGCAGTTTAATGAGTGGGACAGGGGGGTTGAACACTGAAGCTTTCTTT
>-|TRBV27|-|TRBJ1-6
CASSFLTGRGANNSPLHF
TGTGCCAGCAGTTTTCTTACAGGGCGAGGGGCTAATAATTCACCCCTCCACTTT
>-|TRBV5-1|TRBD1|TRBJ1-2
CASSPGTGKSNYGYTF
TGCGCCAGCAGCCCAGGGACAGGGAAATCTAACTATGGCTACACCTTC
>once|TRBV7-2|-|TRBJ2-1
CASSPMGRGGYNEQFF
TGTGCCAGCAGCCCCATGGGGAGGGGGGGCTACAATGAGCAGTTCTTC
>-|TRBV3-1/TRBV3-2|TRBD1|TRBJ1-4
CASSFRQGQTNEKLFF
TGTGCCAGCAGCTTCCGACAGGGGCAAACTAATGAAAAACTGTTTTTT
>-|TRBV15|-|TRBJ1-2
CATSRDQAVLFGYTF
TGTGCCACCAGCAGAGATCAGGCCGTTCTCTTCGGCTACACCTTC
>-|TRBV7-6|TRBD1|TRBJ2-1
CASSPMGGTGNEQFF
TGTGCCAGCAGCCCGATGGGAGGGACAGGGAATGAGCAGTTCTTC
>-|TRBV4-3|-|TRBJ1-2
CASSQDIGTNYGYTF
TGCGCCAGCAGCCAAGATATCGGGACTAACTATGGCTACACCTTC
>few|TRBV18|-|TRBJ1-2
CASSQDLRNGYTF
TGTGCCAGCTCACAGGATTTGAGGAATGGCTACACCTTC
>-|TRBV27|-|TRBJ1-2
CASSLSAGTYYGYTF
TGTGCCAGCAGTTTATCGGCAGGGACTTACTATGGCTACACCTTC
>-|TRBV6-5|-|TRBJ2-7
CASSYSSHYEQYF
TGTGCCAGCAGTTACTCGAGTCACTACGAGCAGTACTTC
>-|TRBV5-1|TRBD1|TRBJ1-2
CASSRDRQSNYGYTF
TGCGCCAGCAGTAGGGACAGACAATCTAACTATGGCTACACCTTC
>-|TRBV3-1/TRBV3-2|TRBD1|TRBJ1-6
CASSQEGTGVNSPLHF
TGTGCCAGCAGCCAAGAAGGGACAGGAGTAAATTCACCCCTCCACTTT
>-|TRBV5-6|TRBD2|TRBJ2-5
CASSLPTGGNRKETQYF
TGTGCCAGCAGCTTGCCGACGGGGGGGAATCGAAAAGAGACCCAGTACTTC
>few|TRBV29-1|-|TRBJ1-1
CSIGPEAFF
TGCAGTATCGGTCCTGAAGCTTTCTTT
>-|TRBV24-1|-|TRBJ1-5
CATSGPRRVTNQPQHF
TGTGCCACCAGTGGTCCCAGGAGGGTGACCAATCAGCCCCAGCATTTT
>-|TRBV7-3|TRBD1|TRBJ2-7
CASSPGTGATYEQYF
TGTGCCAGCAGTCCTGGGACAGGGGCCACCTACGAGCAGTACTTC
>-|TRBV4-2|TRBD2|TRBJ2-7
CASSRAGGPGSEQYF
TGTGCCAGCAGTCGAGCGGGGGGGCCTGGGTCGGAGCAGTACTTC
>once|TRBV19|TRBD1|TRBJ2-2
CASGQAPGSGELFF
TGTGCCAGCGGACAGGCCCCTGGGTCCGGGGAGCTGTTTTTT
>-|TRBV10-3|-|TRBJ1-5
CAISSRGISNQPQHF
TGTGCCATCAGTTCGAGGGGGATCAGCAATCAGCCCCAGCATTTT